The 24 T cell receptor beta chains below come from one sample, sequenced in a study of T cells expressing NK-cell markers. One entry per CDR3 protein, without DNA, is what TCRdb gives after re-calling the 5' RACE reads. In total, the table holds about 380,000 distinct CDR3 sequences. Sequenced sample: blood T cells: a sorted CD56 or NKG2C T cell subset, CD4+ or CD8+ T cells, or bulk PBMC T cells (not recorded which). The receptors stem from a man aged 18-75 years in good health.

V and J are TRBV2 and TRBJ1-6. CDR3 size: 17 residues. Germline values: CDR1 SNHLY, CDR2 FYNNEI. The CDR3 is CASSEVRRSSYNSPLHF.

This chain uses TRBV7-3 with TRBJ1-6. Germline loops: CDR1 SGHTA, CDR2 FQGTGA. The CDR3 length is 14 residues. The CDR3 here is CASSSKGGNSPLHF.

The chain links TRBV25-1 to TRBJ2-7; TCRdb selects TRBD2, and the lack of DNA leaves this call unchecked. This CDR3 is built from 14 residues. Germline V CDR1 and CDR2: MGHDK, SYGVNS. The CDR3 here is CASSITGTGGEQYF.

J is TRBJ2-3 and V is TRBV7-2. The CDR3 runs to 15 residues. Germline V CDR1 and CDR2: SGHTA, FQGNSA. The CDR3 loop reads CASRAVSQSTDTQYF. The whole variable domain, filled in from reference TRBV7-2 and TRBJ2-3, reads GAGVSQSPSNKVTEKGKDVELRCDPISGHTALYWYRQSLGQGLEFLIYFQGNSAPDKSGLPSDRFSAERTGGSVSTLTIQRTQQEDSAVYLCASRAVSQSTDTQYFGPGTRLTVL.

The chain is built from TRBV7-8 and TRBJ2-3; the TCRdb call, TRBD1, lacks DNA for checking. Germline V CDR1 and CDR2: SGHVS, FQNEAQ. CDR3 length equals 17 residues. CDR3 sequence reads: CASSFTRTGGSLDTQYF. Full variable domain (missing parts from reference TRBV7-8 and TRBJ2-3): GAGVSQSPRYKVAKRGQDVALRCDPISGHVSLFWYQQALGQGPEFLTYFQNEAQLDKSGLPSDRFFAERPEGSVSTLKIQRTQQEDSAVYLCASSFTRTGGSLDTQYFGPGTRLTVL.

The chain carries TRBV24-1 and TRBJ1-2; without DNA, the TCRdb call of TRBD1 cannot be checked. Germline V gene lookup returns CDR1 KGHDR and CDR2 SFDVKD. The length of the CDR3 is 16 residues. CDR3 residues: CATSKTQGQGYYGYTF.

The CDR3 reads CASRISVGGTEAFF. The chain combines TRBV25-1 with TRBJ1-1; no DNA is available, so the TRBD1 call from TCRdb remains unchecked. The CDR3 sequence is 14 residues long. The germline gives CDR1 MGHDK, CDR2 SYGVNS. Full variable domain (remainder filled in from reference TRBV25-1 and TRBJ1-1): EADIYQTPRYLVIGTGKKITLECSQTMGHDKMYWYQQDPGMELHLIHYSYGVNSTEKGDLSSESTVSRIRTEHFPLTLESARPSHTSQYLCASRISVGGTEAFFGQGTRLTVV.

The chain links TRBV7-2 to TRBJ2-7; TCRdb gives TRBD1 as the D gene, but with no DNA this cannot be confirmed. This CDR3 has 14 residues. Germline-derived CDR1 and CDR2 are SGHTA and FQGNSA. Here the CDR3 reads CASSEPGTATKQYF. The full variable domain, in which reference TRBV7-2 and TRBJ2-7 provide the parts outside the CDR3, is GAGVSQSPSNKVTEKGKDVELRCDPISGHTALYWYRQSLGQGLEFLIYFQGNSAPDKSGLPSDRFSAERTGGSVSTLTIQRTQQEDSAVYLCASSEPGTATKQYFGPGTRLTVT.

CDR3 sequence reads: CATSDRAYEQYF. The chain recombines TRBV24-1 with TRBJ2-7; TCRdb selects TRBD1, and the lack of DNA leaves this call unchecked. Germline CDR1 reads KGHDR; CDR2 reads SFDVKD. The CDR3 has 12 residues.

The rearrangement joins TRBV20-1 to TRBJ2-4; there is no DNA to check the TCRdb D call of TRBD1. The germline V gene encodes CDR1 DFQATT and CDR2 SNEGSKA (reference sequence). This CDR3 contains 13 residues. The CDR3 protein is CSAMGHTKNIQYF.

The gene calls are TRBV5-1 and TRBJ2-1; with no DNA, the TCRdb D assignment of TRBD2 cannot be verified. The CDR3 extends over 16 amino acids. Germline CDR1 is SGHRS and CDR2 is YFSETQ. CDR3 in amino acids: CASSSTSRASGGEQFF.

The chain couples TRBV5-1 to TRBJ2-1; TCRdb proposes TRBD2, but this gene call is untestable without DNA. Germline CDR1 reads SGHRS; CDR2 reads YFSETQ. The CDR3 is 17 amino acids. The CDR3 protein is CASSRTTSGSSYNEQFF.

The V and J genes are TRBV20-1 and TRBJ2-3; TCRdb lists TRBD1, though no DNA is available to test this call. Germline V gene lookup returns CDR1 DFQATT and CDR2 SNEGSKA (reference sequence). This CDR3 contains 14 residues. The CDR3 spells CSASGTGLRDTQYF.

The chain carries TRBV5-1 and TRBJ1-1; TCRdb selects TRBD1, and the lack of DNA leaves this call unchecked. This CDR3 contains 16 residues. Germline values: CDR1 SGHRS, CDR2 YFSETQ. The CDR3 sequence is CASRISNRVEGTEAFF.

The V gene is TRBV7-8, the J gene TRBJ2-7; TCRdb's D gene call, TRBD1, goes unchecked for lack of DNA. The CDR3 runs to 13 residues. Germline V lookup: CDR1 SGHVS, CDR2 FQNEAQ. CDR3 sequence reads: CASSLIERGEQYF.

This sequence joins TRBV10-3 and TRBJ1-1; the TCRdb D gene call, TRBD1, has no DNA to confirm it. The germline gives CDR1 ENHRY, CDR2 SYGVKD. This CDR3 has 12 residues. CDR3 sequence reads: CASRGAGHEAFF.

CDR3 sequence reads: CASSQGGTHTDTQYF. The rearrangement joins TRBV14 to TRBJ2-3. Germline values: CDR1 SGHDN, CDR2 FVKESK. The CDR3 is 15 amino acids.

CDR3 sequence: CASSFDRDGGLVNTDTQYF. This rearrangement joins TRBV11-1 to TRBJ2-3; the D gene TCRdb calls, TRBD1, cannot be checked with no DNA. There are 19 residues in the CDR3. Germline CDR1 and CDR2: SGHAT and FQDESV (reference sequence). Full variable domain (outside the CDR3, taken from reference TRBV11-1 and TRBJ2-3): EAEVAQSPRYKITEKSQAVAFWCDPISGHATLYWYRQILGQGPELLVQFQDESVVDDSQLPKDRFSAERLKGVDSTLKIQPAELGDSAMYLCASSFDRDGGLVNTDTQYFGPGTRLTVL.

This chain uses TRBV18 with TRBJ1-5; TCRdb indicates TRBD1, and absent DNA this call remains unverified. This CDR3 is 16 amino acids long. Germline CDR1 is KGHSH and CDR2 is LQKENI. CDR3 sequence reads: CASSLLTGAPDQPQHF.

The chain links TRBV19 to TRBJ2-7; without DNA, the TCRdb call of TRBD1 cannot be checked. CDR1 is LNHDA and CDR2 is SQIVND in the germline V gene (reference sequence). CDR3 size: 14 residues. CDR3 loop: CASSIQTGRKEQYF.

The J gene is TRBJ1-2, the V gene TRBV19; as DNA is missing, the TRBD1 call by TCRdb cannot be tested. The germline V gene encodes CDR1 LNHDA and CDR2 SQIVND (reference sequence). The CDR3 sequence is 16 residues long. CDR3 in amino acids: CASSNTGTGAVDGYTF.

J is TRBJ2-1 and V is TRBV20-1; absent DNA, TCRdb's TRBD2 call cannot be checked. The CDR3 is 17 residues long. Germline CDR1 DFQATT, CDR2 SNEGSKA (reference sequence). CDR3 amino acids: CSAHLSSVGGGYNEQFF.

The chain carries TRBV4-1 and TRBJ2-5; TCRdb lists TRBD1, though no DNA is available to test this call. CDR1 and CDR2 (germline): MGHRA, YSYEKL. This CDR3 comprises 15 residues. The CDR3: CASSPTRQLQETQYF.

The chain is built from TRBV19 and TRBJ1-2; the D call of TRBD1 rests on TCRdb alone, since no DNA is present to check it. Per germline, CDR1 LNHDA and CDR2 SQIVND (reference sequence). The CDR3 extends over 14 amino acids. The CDR3 loop reads CASSPTQVADGYTF.